This passage covers 20 T cell receptor beta chains from one sample sequenced in a study of OX40 agonist ivuxolimab in advanced cancers. Method: immunoSEQ multiplex PCR; TCRdb's copy keeps in-frame clones and lacks some. This table has about 83,000 clones, 91% appearing once. The sample was CD4+ or CD8+ T cells sorted from blood, taken in a trial of the OX40 agonist ivuxolimab. Every receptor here comes from an adult with an advanced solid tumor such as melanoma, head and neck, liver or kidney cancer.

CDR3 residues: CASSSPGLVTYEQYV. DNA for the CDR3: TGTGCCAGCAGTTCTCCGGGACTAGTGACCTACGAGCAGTACGTC. The chain combines TRBV28 with TRBJ2-7; TRBD2 matches at 8 bases. This CDR3 has 15 residues. Germline V gives CDR1 MDHEN, CDR2 SYDVKM. V was pared by 4 bases and J by 2 bases, with 7 bases of the junction left unmatched.

This clone was picked up a small number of times. The chain combines TRBV2 with TRBJ1-6; no definite D call. The CDR3 is 16 amino acids. Germline values: CDR1 SNHLY, CDR2 FYNNEI. V was shortened by 5 bases and J by 0 bases, with 11 bases between the two germline ends. The DNA for the CDR3 is TGTGCCAGCAGTCCTGAGCACGTCTCCTATAATTCACCCCTCCACTTT. Its translation: CASSPEHVSYNSPLHF.

The chain uses TRBV2 and TRBJ2-7; D may be TRBD1 (5 bases). This CDR3 spans 18 amino acids. The V end lost 4 bases, the J end lost 0 bases, and 22 bases lay between the germline ends. Germline CDR1 SNHLY, CDR2 FYNNEI. The CDR3 nucleotides read TGTGCCAGCAGTGTGAGGAATCGGACAACTCTTATCTCCTACGAGCAGTACTTC. The encoded protein is CASSVRNRTTLISYEQYF.

The V call is TRBV5-6, the J call TRBJ2-1, with a tentative D call TRBD2 (5 bases). Germline V gene data show CDR1 as SGHDT and CDR2 as YYEEEE. The CDR3 length is 15 residues. Trimming took 4 bases from V and 3 from J, leaving 14 bases between them. The CDR3 region has the DNA TGTGCCAGCAGCCCGAGTACCGCGGGCTACAATGAGCAGTTCTTC. Translation gives CASSPSTAGYNEQFF.

This clone was seen only once. The chain is built from TRBV14 and TRBJ2-1; 12 bases are shared with TRBD2. This CDR3 is 16 amino acids long. The junction had 6 bases not matched to a gene; V was cut back by 4 bases and J by 5 bases. Per germline, CDR1 SGHDN and CDR2 FVKESK. CDR3: CASSPTSGSRNNEQFF. The CDR3, as DNA: TGTGCCAGCAGCCCGACTAGCGGGAGTCGGAACAATGAGCAGTTCTTC.

This chain links TRBV6-5 with TRBJ1-2, with 11 nucleotides matching TRBD1. This CDR3 has 14 amino acids. Germline CDR1 is MNHEY and CDR2 is SVGAGI. Trimming at V came to 8 bases and at J to 5 bases, leaving 7 bases not matched to a gene. Here the CDR3 reads CASHSGTGGYGYTF. CDR3 nucleotide sequence: TGTGCCAGCCACTCCGGGACAGGGGGATATGGCTACACCTTC.

This chain links TRBV7-8 with TRBJ1-2; 7 bases match TRBD1. Germline trimming cut 1 base from V and 0 bases from J; bases unmatched to any gene: 11. The CDR3 loop spans 18 amino acids. The germline gives CDR1 SGHVS, CDR2 FQNEAQ. CDR3 sequence reads: CASSLGFGSGGTNYGYTF. Here the CDR3 DNA reads TGTGCCAGCAGCTTAGGATTTGGGTCAGGGGGAACTAACTATGGCTACACCTTC.

CDR3 region: CASSQDGQDKYNSPLHF. DNA of the CDR3: TGTGCCAGCAGCCAAGACGGGCAGGACAAGTATAATTCACCCCTCCACTTT. The gene calls are TRBV4-2 and TRBJ1-6; D is possibly TRBD1 (5 bases). Germline-derived CDR1 and CDR2 are LGHNA and YNFKEQ. The CDR3 covers 17 residues. Trimming cost V 0 bases and J 4 bases, with 13 bases left between them.

With respect to this clone: The identical CDR3 is also encoded by other nucleotide sequences in the sample. The chain uses TRBV19 and TRBJ1-5; D gene unclear. The CDR3 length is 13 residues. V was trimmed by 0 bases and J by 7 bases, leaving 7 bases between them. The V gene's germline CDR1 is LNHDA and CDR2 SQIVND (reference sequence). The chain's CDR3 is CASSIDLGQPQHF. The CDR3 nucleotides are TGTGCCAGTAGTATAGATCTGGGACAGCCCCAGCATTTT.

Comments on this clone: One junction end disagrees with the germline gene, perhaps due to a read error. This rearrangement joins TRBV29-1 to TRBJ1-4; D gene unclear. Germline V lookup: CDR1 SQVTM, CDR2 ANQGSEA. The CDR3 is made up of 11 amino acids. CDR3 nucleotide sequence: TGCAGCGCTCGAGTACGGGCAACACTCCTTTTT. As protein: CSARVRATLLF.

V is TRBV29-1 and J is TRBJ1-1; weak D call: TRBD1 (6 bases). Germline V CDR1 and CDR2: SQVTM, ANQGSEA. V was clipped by 0 bases and J by 8 bases, with 13 bases between them. The CDR3 has 13 residues. In DNA, the CDR3 is TGCAGCGTTGAAGATCTTTTGACAGGCGAAGCTTTCTTT. It yields the protein CSVEDLLTGEAFF. Full variable domain (missing parts from reference TRBV29-1 and TRBJ1-1): SAVISQKPSRDICQRGTSLTIQCQVDSQVTMMFWYRQQPGQSLTLIATANQGSEATYESGFVIDKFPISRPNLTFSTLTVSNMSPEDSSIYLCSVEDLLTGEAFFGQGTRLTVV.

The V gene is TRBV7-2, the J gene TRBJ2-7; perhaps TRBD1 as D (5 bases). Germline V gene sequence: CDR1 SGHTA, CDR2 FQGNSA. The CDR3 length is 12 residues. V dropped 5 bases and J dropped 3 bases, with 8 bases sitting between them. The CDR3 spells CASSGAYYEQYF. CDR3 coding DNA: TGTGCCAGCAGCGGGGCTTACTACGAGCAGTACTTC.

To note about this clone: The identical CDR3 is also encoded by other nucleotide sequences in the sample. The chain joins TRBV7-9 to TRBJ1-1; 7 positions agree with TRBD1. Germline V gene lookup returns CDR1 SEHNR and CDR2 FQNEAQ (reference sequence). The CDR3 is 15 amino acids. After removal of 0 bases from V and 0 bases from J, the junction contained 1 base not matched to a gene. The CDR3 DNA follows: TGTGCCAGCAGCTTAGCACAGGGGATGAACACTGAAGCTTTCTTT. It specifies CASSLAQGMNTEAFF.

This clone has just a few counts. This same CDR3 is encoded by further DNA sequences in the sample. The chain employs TRBV30 and TRBJ1-5; a weak D match, TRBD1 (5 bases). Germline CDR1 and CDR2: GTSNPN and SVGIG (reference sequence). The V gene lost 5 bases and the J gene lost 0 bases, with 11 bases spanning the gap. The CDR3 covers 14 residues. The CDR3 here is CAWGGENSNQPQHF. DNA for the CDR3: TGTGCCTGGGGGGGGGAAAATAGCAATCAGCCCCAGCATTTT.

V usage is TRBV4-2 and J usage is TRBJ1-4; D unresolved. The V end was cut by 2 bases, the J end by 4 bases, with 14 bases between. Germline values: CDR1 LGHNA, CDR2 YNFKEQ. The CDR3 contains 16 residues. CDR3 nucleotide sequence: TGTGCCAGCAGCCAACCGGAAGAGTTGGGTAATGAAAAACTGTTTTTT. Protein product: CASSQPEELGNEKLFF.

The V and J genes are TRBV6-5 and TRBJ2-1; 7 bases are shared with TRBD1. The CDR3 sequence is 16 residues long. After removal of 3 bases from V and 2 bases from J, the junction contained 7 bases not matched to a gene. Germline-derived CDR1 and CDR2 are MNHEY and SVGAGI. The CDR3 loop is CASSYTPGQTYNEQFF. As DNA, the CDR3 is TGTGCCAGCAGTTATACGCCGGGACAGACCTACAATGAGCAGTTCTTC.

This chain uses TRBV9 with TRBJ2-1; D call uncertain. The ends were cut back, 1 base at V and 5 bases at J, with 7 bases in the middle. The CDR3 covers 13 residues. Germline V gene lookup returns CDR1 SGDLS and CDR2 YYNGEE. The CDR3 DNA reads TGTGCCAGCAGCGTAACCCGGGACAATGAGCAGTTCTTC. This codes for CASSVTRDNEQFF.

This chain joins TRBV11-2 and TRBJ2-7; D perhaps matches TRBD2 (7 bases). From germline, CDR1 is SGHAT and CDR2 FQNNGV. Trimming took off 2 bases at V and 3 bases at J, with 23 bases between the two ends. The CDR3 totals 18 residues. CDR3 sequence: CASSLNVAGEGLIYEQYV. CDR3 nucleotide sequence: TGTGCCAGCAGCTTAAATGTGGCAGGGGAGGGTCTTATCTACGAGCAGTACGTC.

The J gene is TRBJ1-3, the V gene TRBV6-1, with unresolved D. The CDR3 sequence is 15 residues long. V was pared by 2 bases and J by 0 bases, with 8 bases between. Germline values: CDR1 MNHNS, CDR2 SASEGT. The CDR3 spells CASSEILSSGNTIYF. CDR3 DNA: TGTGCCAGCAGTGAAATTCTGAGCTCTGGAAACACCATATATTTT.

This sequence joins TRBV9 and TRBJ1-2; D is uncertain. V was clipped by 0 bases and J by 1 base, with 13 bases between them. The V gene's germline CDR1 is SGDLS and CDR2 YYNGEE. The CDR3 spans 16 residues. The CDR3, as DNA: TGTGCCAGCAGCGTAGCTATAAGGGAGGATAACTATGGCTACACCTTC. Protein sequence: CASSVAIREDNYGYTF.